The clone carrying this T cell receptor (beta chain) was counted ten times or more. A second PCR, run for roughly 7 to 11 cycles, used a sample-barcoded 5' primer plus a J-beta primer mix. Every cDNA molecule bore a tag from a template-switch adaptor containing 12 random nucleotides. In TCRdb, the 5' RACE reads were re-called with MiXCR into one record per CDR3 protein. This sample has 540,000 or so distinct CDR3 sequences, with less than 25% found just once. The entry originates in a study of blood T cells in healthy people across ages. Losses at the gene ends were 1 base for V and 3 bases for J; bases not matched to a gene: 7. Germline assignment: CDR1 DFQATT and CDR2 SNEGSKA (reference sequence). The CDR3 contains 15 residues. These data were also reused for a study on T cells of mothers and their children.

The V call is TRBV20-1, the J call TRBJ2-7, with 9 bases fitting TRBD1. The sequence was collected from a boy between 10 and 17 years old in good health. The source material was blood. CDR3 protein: CSARAGDREVYEQYF. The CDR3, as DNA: TGCAGTGCTAGAGCCGGGGACAGGGAAGTCTACGAGCAGTACTTC.